This TCR beta chain was retrieved from a study of T cell changes during pregnancy in multiple sclerosis (dated by TCRdb to about 2019). Regarding the research as a whole: The study looked at changes in the T cell repertoire across pregnancy in women with multiple sclerosis.

To prepare the library, the immunoSEQ multiplex PCR assay was applied. This is the immuneACCESS table as TCRdb keeps it, with only in-frame sequences that have V and J called. A part of the clones is gone; compared with another copy, unresolved V genes explain less than half, and the rest is unexplained. This sample has under 40,000 clones in its table, and approximately 90% of those were observed once. In total, the top ten clones hold 3.5% to 5.5% of the sample. The trim is 4 bases for V and 5 bases for J, with a gap of 10 bases between the germline ends. Its CDR3 holds 13 amino acids, cysteine through phenylalanine. Just the 39-base CDR3 DNA is kept, in frame starting at base 1. CDR1 is given as SEHNR and CDR2 as FQNEAQ, both from the germline V gene (reference sequence). Concerning this clone itself: Its antigen target is currently unknown. No base quality values were provided; no much bigger clone lies one nucleotide off.

Recombination linked TRBV7-9 to TRBJ2-3; TRBD1 could be the D gene, as 5 bases match. The receptor was derived from a female donor in good health, enrolled as a control in a pregnancy study. Specimen: peripheral blood, collected in the second trimester of pregnancy. The DNA sequence is as follows: TGTGCCAGCAGCTCGATCAGGGTAGATACGCAGTATTTT. It translates to CASSSIRVDTQYF. The full variable domain, with segments outside the CDR3 supplied by the reference TRBV7-9 and TRBJ2-3 proteins, appears as DTGVSQNPRHKITKRGQNVTFRCDPISEHNRLYWYRQTLGQGPEFLTYFQNEAQLEKSRLLSDRFSAERPKGSFSTLEIQRTEQGDSAMYLCASSSIRVDTQYFGPGTRLTVL.